Listed here are 26 T cell receptor beta chains from one sample, sequenced in a study of shared clonotypes between healthy human individuals. In the naive CD8 group, cells lacked CD45RO and were positively selected for CCR7, so terminally differentiated effector memory CD45RA+ cells were left out. Sequencing used immunoSEQ multiplex PCR; TCRdb keeps in-frame clones, though not all of them. The table has about 2.1 million clones, roughly 93% seen once; the top ten hold about 1.6%. Sequences were obtained from naive CD8+ T cells from PBMCs. Source of these receptors: a man aged 18 to 29 in good health. Some clones in this sample may be carry-over from other donors' samples.

Of note for this clone: This sample includes further DNA sequences coding for the same CDR3. The chain links TRBV2 to TRBJ2-7, with D perhaps matching TRBD1 (6 bases). Germline V gives CDR1 SNHLY, CDR2 FYNNEI. V was cut by 6 bases and J by 3 bases, with 6 bases left in between. The CDR3 runs 11 residues. CDR3 in DNA: TGTGCCAGCAGACAGGGCTACGAGCAGTACTTC. Translating it yields CASRQGYEQYF.

The V and J genes are TRBV9 and TRBJ2-2; 9 positions agree with TRBD2. The V segment lost 5 bases and the J segment 1 base; nucleotides outside the gene matches: 3. Germline lookup yields CDR1 SGDLS and CDR2 YYNGEE. The CDR3 covers 15 residues. CDR3 DNA: TGTGCCAGCAGTGGACTAGCGAGGAACACCGGGGAGCTGTTTTTT. As protein: CASSGLARNTGELFF.

Only a few counts were recorded for this clone. J is TRBJ1-5 and V is TRBV5-4; a weak D match, TRBD1 (6 bases). Looked up from germline, CDR1 is SGHNT and CDR2 is YYREEE (reference sequence). V lost 3 bases, J lost 1 base, and 8 bases lay in between. The CDR3 is 14 amino acids. CDR3 sequence: CASSSDRSNQPQHF. In nucleotides, the CDR3 is TGTGCCAGCAGCTCCGACAGGAGCAATCAGCCCCAGCATTTT.

V usage is TRBV11-2 and J usage is TRBJ2-5, with D perhaps TRBD1 or TRBD2 (7 bases each). This CDR3 spans 11 amino acids. V was cut by 5 bases and J by 10 bases, with 11 bases left in between. CDR1 is SGHAT, CDR2 FQNNGV, per germline. The CDR3 sequence: CASSAGGVQYF. CDR3 sequence (DNA): TGTGCCAGCAGCGCAGGGGGGGTCCAGTACTTC.

The chain combines TRBV10-3 with TRBJ2-1; D call uncertain. Trimming took 3 bases from V and 7 from J, leaving 13 bases between them. The CDR3 has 14 amino acids. The V gene's germline CDR1 is ENHRY and CDR2 SYGVKD. This CDR3 reads CAISDEGYWNEQFF. The CDR3 DNA reads as TGTGCCATCAGTGACGAAGGGTATTGGAATGAGCAGTTCTTC.

This clone was counted a single time. V is TRBV6-4 and J is TRBJ1-2, with a tentative D call TRBD1 (5 bases). V lost 3 bases and J 5 bases, leaving 16 bases between the germline ends. Looked up from germline, CDR1 is MRHNA and CDR2 is SNTAGT. CDR3 length: 15 residues. CDR3 in DNA: TGTGCCAGCAGTGAAACGGCAGGGAGTGGGTATGGCTACACCTTC. Translation: CASSETAGSGYGYTF.

J is TRBJ2-7 and V is TRBV19; 12 bases match TRBD1. This CDR3 is 14 amino acids long. With V trimmed by 4 bases and J by 6 bases, 4 bases remained unmatched. Per germline, CDR1 LNHDA and CDR2 SQIVND (reference sequence). This CDR3 is CASSTGTGGIEQYF. The CDR3 nucleotides read TGTGCCAGTAGTACCGGGACAGGGGGCATCGAGCAGTACTTC. Filled out from reference TRBV19 and TRBJ2-7, the complete variable domain reads DGGITQSPKYLFRKEGQNVTLSCEQNLNHDAMYWYRQDPGQGLRLIYYSQIVNDFQKGDIAEGYSVSREKKESFPLTVTSAQKNPTAFYLCASSTGTGGIEQYFGPGTRLTVT.

This chain uses TRBV7-3 with TRBJ2-7; the match to TRBD1 covers 8 bases. CDR3 length: 12 residues. Germline CDR1 is SGHTA and CDR2 is FQGTGA. With 4 bases clipped from V and 6 bases from J, the junction kept 2 bases outside the gene matches. The CDR3 DNA reads TGTGCCAGCAGCTATACAGGGGGCGAGCAGTACTTC. This translates into CASSYTGGEQYF.

This chain links TRBV29-1 with TRBJ2-7, with TRBD1 matching 7 bases. The V and J ends lost 7 bases and 5 bases, in that order; junction bases with no gene match: 8. The CDR3 loop spans 12 amino acids. Per the germline V gene, CDR1 is SQVTM and CDR2 is ANQGSEA. Here the CDR3 reads CSAVGDSHEQYF. DNA of the CDR3: TGCAGCGCCGTGGGGGACAGCCACGAGCAGTACTTC.

The chain joins TRBV7-8 to TRBJ2-1; 7 nucleotides agree with TRBD1. Per the germline V gene, CDR1 is SGHVS and CDR2 is FQNEAQ. The CDR3 loop spans 16 amino acids. V trimming: 1 base; J trimming: 5 bases; junction bases outside the gene matches: 8. This CDR3 is CASSLEQTGTHNEQFF. CDR3 DNA sequence: TGTGCCAGCAGCTTAGAGCAGACAGGGACCCACAATGAGCAGTTCTTC.

The chain carries TRBV28 and TRBJ2-7; 7 bases align to TRBD2. Germline loops: CDR1 MDHEN, CDR2 SYDVKM. The CDR3 has 15 residues. With V trimmed by 5 bases and J by 2 bases, 9 bases remained unmatched. The CDR3 loop reads CASSDGLAATYEQYF. The CDR3 region has the DNA TGTGCCAGCAGTGACGGCCTAGCGGCTACCTACGAGCAGTACTTC. Full variable domain (missing parts from reference TRBV28 and TRBJ2-7): DVKVTQSSRYLVKRTGEKVFLECVQDMDHENMFWYRQDPGLGLRLIYFSYDVKMKEKGDIPEGYSVSREKKERFSLILESASTNQTSMYLCASSDGLAATYEQYFGPGTRLTVT.

The genes are TRBV27 and TRBJ2-7, with TRBD1 identical over 7 bases. There are 15 residues in the CDR3. Germline V gives CDR1 MNHEY, CDR2 SMNVEV (reference sequence). The trim removed 5 bases at V and 4 bases at J, leaving 11 bases unmatched. In nucleotides, the CDR3 is TGTGCCAGCAGTCCACGGCCGGGACAGCTGTACGAGCAGTACTTC. Amino acids: CASSPRPGQLYEQYF.

V is TRBV12-5 and J is TRBJ2-2; 8 positions agree with TRBD2. This CDR3 has 15 residues. Germline CDR1 and CDR2: LGHNT and FRNRAP. With V trimmed by 1 base and J by 7 bases, 5 bases remained unmatched. The CDR3 here is CASGLGTSSFGELFF. Written as DNA, the CDR3 is TGTGCTAGTGGTTTGGGGACTAGCAGTTTCGGGGAGCTGTTTTTT.

The V gene is TRBV27, the J gene TRBJ2-7, with TRBD2 identical over 7 bases. The CDR3 sequence is 12 residues long. Germline V gives CDR1 MNHEY, CDR2 SMNVEV (reference sequence). J was trimmed by 5 bases and V by 4 bases; bases with no gene match: 2. CDR3 DNA: TGTGCCAGCAGTTGGGGGGGAAACGAGCAGTACTTC. This encodes CASSWGGNEQYF.

About this clone: This sample includes further DNA sequences coding for the same CDR3. The chain links TRBV6-1 to TRBJ2-7; D may correspond to TRBD1 or TRBD2 (5 bases each). The V end lost 2 bases, the J end lost 0 bases, and 11 bases lay between the germline ends. Looked up from germline, CDR1 is MNHNS and CDR2 is SASEGT. There are 15 residues in the CDR3. CDR3 protein: CASSEWGFSSYEQYF. CDR3 nucleotides: TGTGCCAGCAGTGAATGGGGGTTTAGCTCCTACGAGCAGTACTTC.

The chain carries TRBV5-1 and TRBJ2-1, with TRBD2 as a possible D gene (6 bases). V lost 4 bases and J 0 bases, leaving 20 bases between the germline ends. The CDR3 is 18 residues long. Germline CDR1 is SGHRS and CDR2 is YFSETQ. The CDR3: CASSLGGWRARSYNEQFF. DNA of the CDR3: TGCGCCAGCAGCCTTGGGGGGTGGAGGGCACGCTCCTACAATGAGCAGTTCTTC.

This chain links TRBV7-2 with TRBJ2-1, with a tentative D call TRBD1 (6 bases). The CDR3 is 15 residues long. Germline V gene data show CDR1 as SGHTA and CDR2 as FQGNSA. Between the trimmed V and J ends, which lost 5 bases and 3 bases, there was a span of 14 bases. This CDR3 is CASSKRGGRYNEQFF. In nucleotides, the CDR3 is TGTGCCAGCAGCAAGAGAGGGGGACGCTACAATGAGCAGTTCTTC.

This sequence joins TRBV7-9 and TRBJ2-2; D might be TRBD2 (5 bases). Trimming removed 6 bases from V and 3 bases from J, with 14 bases in between. The CDR3 is made up of 15 amino acids. Germline V gene sequence: CDR1 SEHNR, CDR2 FQNEAQ (reference sequence). The CDR3 DNA reads as TGTGCCAGCAGGGGCGGGTTTCGCGACACCGGGGAGCTGTTTTTT. As protein: CASRGGFRDTGELFF.

The chain recombines TRBV6-1 with TRBJ2-3; 8 bases align to TRBD2. The CDR3 is made up of 12 amino acids. Germline-derived CDR1 and CDR2 are MNHNS and SASEGT. Trimming took 4 bases from V and 14 from J; bases not matched to a gene: 8. The CDR3 protein is CASSGSGVSGYF. CDR3 coding DNA: TGTGCCAGCAGTGGTAGCGGGGTCTCCGGGTATTTT.

The chain employs TRBV19 and TRBJ1-5, with unresolved D. Germline V gives CDR1 LNHDA, CDR2 SQIVND (reference sequence). Trimming took off 7 bases at V and 5 bases at J, with 21 bases between the two ends. CDR3 size: 16 residues. The CDR3 loop is CASNSNPGKIDQPQHF. The CDR3 nucleotides read TGTGCCAGTAACTCTAACCCCGGCAAGATAGATCAGCCCCAGCATTTT.

The V gene is TRBV29-1, the J gene TRBJ2-7; D remains unclear. The V end lost 6 bases, the J end lost 1 base, and 10 bases lay between the germline ends. CDR1 and CDR2 (germline): SQVTM, ANQGSEA. This CDR3 region has 12 residues. CDR3 DNA sequence: TGCAGCGTACTCGAGCCTTCCTACGAGCAGTACTTC. This gives the protein CSVLEPSYEQYF.

This sequence joins TRBV4-3 and TRBJ2-3; 7 positions match TRBD1. Losses at the gene ends were 0 bases for V and 4 bases for J; bases not matched to a gene: 7. Germline V lookup: CDR1 LGHNA, CDR2 YSLEER. The CDR3 is 16 amino acids. The CDR3 loop is CASSQEVGGGPDTQYF. For the CDR3, the DNA is TGCGCCAGCAGCCAAGAGGTAGGGGGCGGGCCAGATACGCAGTATTTT.

The chain employs TRBV13 and TRBJ2-1; no firm D call. Germline V CDR1 and CDR2: PRHDT, FYEKMQ (reference sequence). The CDR3 runs 15 residues. V was clipped by 3 bases and J by 0 bases, with 9 bases between them. CDR3: CASSFRLDSYNEQFF. CDR3 sequence (DNA): TGTGCCAGCAGCTTTAGGCTCGACTCCTACAATGAGCAGTTCTTC.

The gene calls are TRBV28 and TRBJ1-1, with D perhaps matching TRBD1 (6 bases). The germline V gene has CDR1 MDHEN and CDR2 SYDVKM. V was cut by 6 bases and J by 1 base, with 9 bases left in between. The CDR3 consists of 13 residues. The CDR3 sequence: CASSATGNTEAFF. The CDR3 region has the DNA TGTGCCAGCAGCGCGACAGGGAACACTGAAGCTTTCTTT.

The chain uses TRBV6-6 and TRBJ2-1, with 7 nucleotides matching TRBD2. This CDR3 has 16 amino acids. Trimming at V came to 2 bases and at J to 3 bases, leaving 7 bases not matched to a gene. Germline V gene lookup returns CDR1 MNHNY and CDR2 SVGAGI (reference sequence). The CDR3 region has the DNA TGTGCCAGCAGTTACGAGACGGGACTAATCTACAATGAGCAGTTCTTC. Protein: CASSYETGLIYNEQFF.

This clone appeared once. This chain joins TRBV15 and TRBJ2-7; 9 bases map to TRBD2. Losses at the gene ends were 0 bases for V and 3 bases for J; bases not matched to a gene: 6. CDR1 and CDR2 from the germline V gene are LNHNV and YYDKDF (reference sequence). This CDR3 spans 16 amino acids. CDR3 residues: CATSRDPQREDYEQYF. Written as DNA, the CDR3 is TGTGCCACCAGCAGAGATCCCCAGCGGGAGGACTACGAGCAGTACTTC.